This T cell receptor (beta chain) was documented in a study of blood T cell repertoires in COVID-19. About the study: Samples came from the United States, Italy and Spain, spanning acute and convalescent COVID-19. T cells, B-cell-depleted T cells, or PBMCs supplied cDNA or gDNA.

Authors' methods: Counts of nucleated cells, estimated from reference gene primer amplification, were obtained. Repertoires were generated with immunoSEQ multiplex PCR, while TCRdb's copy carries only in-frame clones and drops some. V, J and clone size are those of that table, while D and trimming were read from the DNA. The sample lists about 170,000 clones; about 85% were seen once. Trimming cost V 2 bases and J 4 bases; bases outside gene matches: 3. CDR3 length: 15 amino acids. From germline, CDR1 is SGHNT and CDR2 YYREEE (reference sequence). Source material: peripheral blood. The J gene is TRBJ2-2, the V gene TRBV5-4; 9 positions agree with TRBD2. This receptor was identified in a woman over 75 in a cohort sampled during active or convalescent COVID-19. The CDR3 protein is CASSFVRGGTGELFF. The CDR3, as DNA: TGTGCCAGCAGCTTCGTGCGGGGGGGCACCGGGGAGCTGTTTTTT.